Shown below are 6 T cell receptor beta chains from a single sample sequenced in a study of blood T cell repertoires in COVID-19. TCRdb's table, derived via immunoSEQ multiplex PCR, lists solely in-frame clones and lacks some. The table lists 300,000 or so clones, roughly 90% of them singletons. Source material: PBMCs or T cells enriched from blood (not recorded which). The receptors were sampled from a woman in her twenties or thirties who had recovered from COVID-19.

This clone was seen a single time. The rearrangement uses TRBV11-2 and TRBJ1-1; D gene unclear. Germline CDR1 reads SGHAT; CDR2 reads FQNNGV. The CDR3 length is 15 residues. Trimming removed 1 base at V and 2 bases at J, with 11 bases between. Here the CDR3 DNA reads TGTGCCAGCAGCTTAGTGTCCGGGAGCAACACTGAAGCTTTCTTT. Its translation is CASSLVSGSNTEAFF. Looking up the rest from reference TRBV11-2 and TRBJ1-1 gives the full variable domain: EAGVAQSPRYKIIEKRQSVAFWCNPISGHATLYWYQQILGQGPKLLIQFQNNGVVDDSQLPKDRFSAERLKGVDSTLKIQPAKLEDSAVYLCASSLVSGSNTEAFFGQGTRLTVV.

This clone was seen a single time. V usage is TRBV19 and J usage is TRBJ1-2, with D maybe TRBD1 (5 bases). Germline assignment: CDR1 LNHDA and CDR2 SQIVND (reference sequence). Between the trimmed V and J ends, which lost 5 bases and 11 bases, there was a span of 21 bases. This CDR3 contains 14 residues. The CDR3 is CASSSGRATVGYTF. The CDR3, as DNA: TGTGCCAGTAGTTCGGGCAGGGCAACCGTGGGGTACACCTTC.

This rearrangement joins TRBV5-4 to TRBJ1-4; 7 bases are shared with TRBD1. Germline-derived CDR1 and CDR2 are SGHNT and YYREEE (reference sequence). Germline trimming cut 4 bases from V and 5 bases from J; bases unmatched to any gene: 2. The CDR3 extends over 13 amino acids. The CDR3 DNA reads as TGTGCCAGCAGCCTGACAGGGAATGAAAAACTGTTTTTT. Its translation is CASSLTGNEKLFF.

Remarks on this clone: One end of the junction varies from germline; a read error may be responsible. This chain uses TRBV9 with TRBJ2-1; TRBD2 might be the D (7 bases). Germline V gene data show CDR1 as SGDLS and CDR2 as YYNGEE. This CDR3 spans 14 amino acids. Here the CDR3 reads CASSVSEGGRAPLF. DNA of the CDR3: TGTGCCAGCAGCGTAAGTGAGGGGGGGCGAGCTCCCCTCTTC.

The chain joins TRBV4-1 to TRBJ1-2; weak D call: TRBD1 (6 bases). Looked up from germline, CDR1 is MGHRA and CDR2 is YSYEKL. The CDR3 is 15 residues long. Trimming shortened V by 2 bases and J by 7 bases, and 17 bases separated the two germline ends. This CDR3 is CASSQPTGPRGGYTF. CDR3 DNA sequence: TGCGCCAGCAGCCAACCGACAGGCCCGCGAGGTGGCTACACCTTC.

The rearrangement links TRBV7-9 to TRBJ2-3, with D perhaps TRBD1 (6 bases). The CDR3 has 16 amino acids. Germline values: CDR1 SEHNR, CDR2 FQNEAQ (reference sequence). Trimming pared 4 bases from V and 0 bases from J, leaving 14 bases between. The CDR3 region is CASSSLRGASTDTQYF. In DNA, the CDR3 is TGTGCCAGCAGCTCTCTCAGGGGTGCGAGCACAGATACGCAGTATTTT.